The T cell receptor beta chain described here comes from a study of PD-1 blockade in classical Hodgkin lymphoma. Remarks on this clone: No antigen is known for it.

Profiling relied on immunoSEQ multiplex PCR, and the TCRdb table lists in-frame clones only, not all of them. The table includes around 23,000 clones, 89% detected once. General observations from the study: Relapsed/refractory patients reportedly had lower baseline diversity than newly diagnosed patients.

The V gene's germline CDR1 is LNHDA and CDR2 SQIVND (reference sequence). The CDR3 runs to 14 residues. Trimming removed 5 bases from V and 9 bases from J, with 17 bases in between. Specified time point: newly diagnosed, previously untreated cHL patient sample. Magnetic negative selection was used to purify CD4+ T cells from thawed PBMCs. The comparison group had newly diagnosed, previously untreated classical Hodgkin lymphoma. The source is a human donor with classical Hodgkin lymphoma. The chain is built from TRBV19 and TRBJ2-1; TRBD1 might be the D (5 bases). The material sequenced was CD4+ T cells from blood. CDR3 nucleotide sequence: TGTGCCAGTAGTTCCGACCCCAGGGTGAGTGAGCAGTTCTTC. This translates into CASSSDPRVSEQFF.